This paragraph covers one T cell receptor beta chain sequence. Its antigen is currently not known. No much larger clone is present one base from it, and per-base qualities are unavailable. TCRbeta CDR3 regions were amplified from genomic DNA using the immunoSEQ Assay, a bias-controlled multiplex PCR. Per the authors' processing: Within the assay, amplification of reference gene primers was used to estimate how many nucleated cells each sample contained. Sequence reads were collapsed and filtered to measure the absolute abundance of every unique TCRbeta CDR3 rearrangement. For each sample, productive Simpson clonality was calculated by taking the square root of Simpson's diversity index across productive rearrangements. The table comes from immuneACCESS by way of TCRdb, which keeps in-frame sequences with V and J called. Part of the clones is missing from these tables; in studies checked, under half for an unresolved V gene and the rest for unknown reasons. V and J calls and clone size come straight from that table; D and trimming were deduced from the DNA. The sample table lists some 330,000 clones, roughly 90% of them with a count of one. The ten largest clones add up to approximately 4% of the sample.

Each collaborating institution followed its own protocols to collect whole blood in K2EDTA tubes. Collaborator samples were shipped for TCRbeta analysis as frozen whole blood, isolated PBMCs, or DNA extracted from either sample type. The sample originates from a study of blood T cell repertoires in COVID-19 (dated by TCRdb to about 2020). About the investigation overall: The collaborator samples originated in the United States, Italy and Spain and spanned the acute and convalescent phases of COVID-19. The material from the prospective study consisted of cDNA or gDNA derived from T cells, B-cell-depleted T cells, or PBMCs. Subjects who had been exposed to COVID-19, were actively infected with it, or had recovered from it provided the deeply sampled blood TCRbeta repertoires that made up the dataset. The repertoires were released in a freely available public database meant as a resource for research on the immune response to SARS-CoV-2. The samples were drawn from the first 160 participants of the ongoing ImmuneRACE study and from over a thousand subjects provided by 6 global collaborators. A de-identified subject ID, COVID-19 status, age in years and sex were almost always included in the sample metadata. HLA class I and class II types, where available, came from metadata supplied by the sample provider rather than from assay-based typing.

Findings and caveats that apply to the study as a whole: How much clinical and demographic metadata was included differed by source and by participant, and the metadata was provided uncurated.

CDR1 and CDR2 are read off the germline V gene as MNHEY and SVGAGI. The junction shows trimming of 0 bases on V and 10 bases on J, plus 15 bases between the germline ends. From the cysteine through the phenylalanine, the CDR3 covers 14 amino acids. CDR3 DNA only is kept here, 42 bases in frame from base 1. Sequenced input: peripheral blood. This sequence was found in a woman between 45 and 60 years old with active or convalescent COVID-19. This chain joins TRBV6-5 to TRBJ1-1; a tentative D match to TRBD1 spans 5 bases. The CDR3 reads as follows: CASSYSQSRDSAFF. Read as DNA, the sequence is TGTGCCAGCAGTTACTCCCAGTCCAGGGACTCAGCTTTCTTT.